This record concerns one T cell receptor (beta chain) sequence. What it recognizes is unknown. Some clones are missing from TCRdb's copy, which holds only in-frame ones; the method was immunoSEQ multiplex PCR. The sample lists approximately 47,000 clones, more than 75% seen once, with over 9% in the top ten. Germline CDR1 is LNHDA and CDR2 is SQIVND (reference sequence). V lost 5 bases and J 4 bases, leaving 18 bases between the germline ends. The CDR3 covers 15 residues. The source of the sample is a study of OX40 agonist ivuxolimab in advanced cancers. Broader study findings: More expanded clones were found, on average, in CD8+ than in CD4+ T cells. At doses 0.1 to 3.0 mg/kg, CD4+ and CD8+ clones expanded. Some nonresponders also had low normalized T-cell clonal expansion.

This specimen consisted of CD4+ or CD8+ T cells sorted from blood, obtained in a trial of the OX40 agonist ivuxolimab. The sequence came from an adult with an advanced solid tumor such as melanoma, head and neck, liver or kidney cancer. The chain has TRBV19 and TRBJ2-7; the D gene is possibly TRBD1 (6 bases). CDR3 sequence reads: CASSPAPGQEYEQYF. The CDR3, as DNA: TGTGCCAGTAGTCCGGCGCCGGGACAAGAGTACGAGCAGTACTTC.